The subject of this entry is one TCR beta chain. This receptor's antigen is unknown. No much larger clonotype is one base removed from it; base qualities were not supplied. On a MiSeq, deep resolution sequencing aimed for a depth between 1 in 1 million and 1 in 200,000 T cells, with each clonotype covered approximately 9.8x on average. The immunoSEQ hsTCRB Kit was used to generate TCR beta libraries. The published analysis was carried out like this. The data were analyzed with ImmunoSEQ Analyzer and ImmunoSEQ Data Assistant, and V, D and J gene assignments followed IMGT definitions. Clonality, which ranges from 0 to 1, was calculated by subtracting the normalized Shannon entropy of productive rearrangement frequencies from one. Only overrepresented clonotypes making up at least 0.05% of each patient's repertoire were included in the public clonotype analysis. Repertoires from thirteen age-matched healthy donors in immuneACCESS were used as clonality controls. The clones in this table, taken by TCRdb from immuneACCESS, are in-frame only. Not every clone is retained; where verified, under half of the shortfall comes from an unresolved V gene, and the cause of the rest is unknown. V and J calls and clone size are given by that table; D and trimming were obtained from the DNA. Present in this sample are about 130,000 clones, less than 90% of which were seen just once. The ten largest clones represent approximately 3.5% of the sample.

This entry is derived from a study of cytotoxic CD8 clonotypes in ibrutinib-treated CLL (dated by TCRdb to about 2021). Study-wide context: In this cohort, about 16 patients were treatment-naive and more than 9 were relapsed/refractory, while approximately 18 had unmutated IGHV. Partial responses were observed in 24 patients and complete responses in 2; after a median follow-up of about 69 months, remission was maintained in about 15 patients and progression was observed in roughly 12. The response samples were drawn at a median of approximately 11 months into treatment, with a range of about 6 to 40 months. On average, each sample had about 250,000 productive templates and under 95,000 productive rearrangements. Longitudinal samples were available for 26 of the 86 trial participants. Cryopreserved peripheral blood mononuclear cells were obtained before treatment, at response, and at either sustained remission or disease progression. Every remission and progressive disease sample was obtained while ibrutinib was still being received by the patients. Paper-wide results and their limitations: Sustained-remission and progressing patients did not have matched sampling times, and lymph node repertoires were not examined. Public clonotypes were found to be uncommon and were observed to contract or remain stable during treatment; the increase in clonality was shown to reflect expansion of private clonotypes at ibrutinib response. Baseline clonality was found to be higher than that of age-matched healthy donors and was strongly correlated with circulating CD8+ T-cell counts. Clonality increased at ibrutinib response, stayed stable in sustained remission, and fell back toward baseline at progression.

The germline ends are 8 bases apart after V is trimmed by 5 bases and J by 2 bases. The CDR3 measures 12 amino acids from cysteine to phenylalanine. Of all the DNA, just the CDR3 is kept, 36 bases in frame from base 1. CDR1 SGHNT and CDR2 YYREEE were looked up in the germline V gene (reference sequence). The time point tag for this specimen amounts to: approximately 2 years on ibrutinib. For TCR beta library preparation, approximately 1.9 micrograms of genomic DNA was extracted from cryopreserved PBMCs. Longitudinal blood samples from CLL patients receiving ibrutinib monotherapy were subjected to high-throughput TCR beta sequencing. The patients took part in an open-label, single-center phase 2 trial of ibrutinib monotherapy.

This material consisted of PBMCs, taken after 24 months of ibrutinib treatment. Rearrangement joined TRBV5-4 to TRBJ2-7, with the D gene too uncertain to name. This clonotype was sampled from a human donor with chronic lymphocytic leukemia. The nucleotides are TGTGCCAGCAGGGGTATGGCCTACGAGCAGTACTTC. The encoded protein is CASRGMAYEQYF.